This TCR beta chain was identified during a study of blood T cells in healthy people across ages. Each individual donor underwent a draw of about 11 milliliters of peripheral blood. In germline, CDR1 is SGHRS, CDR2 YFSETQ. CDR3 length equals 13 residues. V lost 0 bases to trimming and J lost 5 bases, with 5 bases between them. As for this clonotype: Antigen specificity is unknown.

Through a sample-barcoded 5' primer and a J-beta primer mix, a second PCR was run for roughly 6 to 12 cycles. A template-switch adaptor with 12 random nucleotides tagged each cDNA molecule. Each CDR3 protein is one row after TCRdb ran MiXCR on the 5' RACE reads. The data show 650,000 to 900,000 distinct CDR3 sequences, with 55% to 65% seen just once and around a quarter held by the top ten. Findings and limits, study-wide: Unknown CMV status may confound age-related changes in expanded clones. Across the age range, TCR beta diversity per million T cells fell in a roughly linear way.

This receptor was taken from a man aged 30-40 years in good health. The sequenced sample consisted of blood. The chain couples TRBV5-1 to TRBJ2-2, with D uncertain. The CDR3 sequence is CASSLVETGELFF. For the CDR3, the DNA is TGCGCCAGCAGCTTGGTAGAAACCGGGGAGCTGTTTTTT.